The 8 T cell receptor beta chains listed next were all sequenced from one sample in a study of regulatory T cells in long-lasting Graves disease. The time point here: persistent/refractory GD, antithyroid drugs over 5 years with positive TRAb. The TCR library was prepared using RNA isolated from PBMCs. Arm-PCR of CDR3 regions with iRepertoire HTBI primers generated TCR beta libraries. MiXCR was run by TCRdb on the multiplex PCR reads, yielding one entry per CDR3 protein. The sample has approximately 350,000 distinct CDR3 sequences, more than 20% seen once. Sequencing was performed on peripheral blood mononuclear cells (PBMCs), taken when the disease was refractory, from a patient treated with antithyroid drugs. These receptors all stem from a woman between 35 and 50 years old with Graves disease.

This clonotype was detected only a few times. This rearrangement joins TRBV7-9 to TRBJ2-7; the match to TRBD1 covers 8 bases. This CDR3 spans 15 amino acids. J lost 6 bases, V lost 4 bases, and 11 bases had no gene match. Germline CDR1 SEHNR, CDR2 FQNEAQ (reference sequence). This CDR3 is CASSSSDRELGEQYF. CDR3 nucleotides: TGTGCCAGCAGCTCGTCGGACAGGGAGTTGGGCGAGCAGTACTTC.

Notes on this clonotype: This may be a read error: a much more frequent sequence differs by one nucleotide. This chain connects TRBV28 to TRBJ2-7, with D hard to call. Germline lookup yields CDR1 MDHEN and CDR2 SYDVKM. The CDR3 is 16 amino acids. CDR3 nucleotides: TGTGCCAGCAGTTTCCCCATGACTGGTACCTCCCACGAGCAGTACTTC. Amino acids: CASSFPMTGTSHEQYF.

This clonotype has ten or more counts. V is TRBV20-1 and J is TRBJ2-7; no clear D gene. Per the germline V gene, CDR1 is DFQATT and CDR2 is SNEGSKA (reference sequence). CDR3 size: 13 residues. V was cut by 2 bases and J by 3 bases, with 11 bases left in between. This CDR3 reads CSARSDHFYEQYF. The DNA for the CDR3 is TGCAGTGCTAGAAGTGACCATTTCTACGAGCAGTACTTC.

On this clonotype itself: This sequence is one base from a far larger clone and is likely a read error. This rearrangement joins TRBV2 to TRBJ1-5; TRBD1 matches at 7 bases. The germline CDR1 and CDR2 sequences are SNHLY and FYNNEI. The CDR3 length is 13 residues. Written as DNA, the CDR3 is TGTGCCAGCAGAGGGGACAGCAATCGGCCCCAGCATTTT. Protein: CASRGDSNRPQHF.

This clonotype was picked up many times. V usage is TRBV28 and J usage is TRBJ1-3; tentative D call: TRBD1 (6 bases). Germline assignment: CDR1 MDHEN and CDR2 SYDVKM. Trimming shortened V by 1 base and J by 0 bases, and 13 bases separated the two germline ends. The CDR3 covers 17 residues. CDR3 sequence: CASSLYTGTSSGNTIYF. As DNA, the CDR3 is TGTGCCAGCAGTTTATACACCGGGACAAGCTCTGGAAACACCATATATTTT.

This clonotype was counted ten times or more. The chain has TRBV29-1 and TRBJ2-7, with D possibly matching TRBD2 (6 bases). The CDR3 covers 14 residues. The V and J ends lost 7 bases and 5 bases respectively, with 21 bases between them. Germline V gene lookup returns CDR1 SQVTM and CDR2 ANQGSEA. CDR3 sequence (DNA): TGCAGCGCCGCAGGCGGACTAAGCGCCGACGAGCAGTACTTC. Translated: CSAAGGLSADEQYF.

The CDR3 protein is CASSLGSGSRQGEKLFF. In nucleotides, the CDR3 is TGCGCCAGCAGCTTGGGGTCCGGCTCGCGACAGGGGGAAAAACTGTTTTTT. The chain links TRBV5-1 to TRBJ1-4; TRBD1 matches 8 bases. This CDR3 spans 17 amino acids. Germline CDR1 is SGHRS and CDR2 is YFSETQ. J lost 8 bases, V lost 0 bases, and 12 bases had no gene match.

CDR3 residues: CASSVEAGTKTEAFF. CDR3 nucleotide sequence: TGTGCCAGCAGCGTAGAGGCAGGGACAAAAACTGAAGCTTTCTTT. J is TRBJ1-1 and V is TRBV9; TRBD1 is a possible D gene (6 bases). Germline assignment: CDR1 SGDLS and CDR2 YYNGEE. This CDR3 has 15 residues. V lost 0 bases and J lost 5, with 14 bases in between.